This TCR beta chain appears in the sequencing data of a study of identical twins. Points from the study as a whole: Insertions were fewer in abundant cord blood beta clonotypes, whereas memory repertoires showed none of this pattern.

TCRdb ran MiXCR on the 5' RACE reads and lists one entry per CDR3 protein. The repertoire holds some 690,000 distinct CDR3 sequences, with about 20% as singletons. This CDR3 has 17 amino acids. V gave up 6 bases and J gave up 7 bases; unmatched junction bases: 13. The table lists this clonotype with a few counts. Its target is not known. The sample also formed part of further work on T cells expressing NK-cell markers. From that second work: One of the eight sequenced donors was seronegative, whereas the other seven were HCMV-seropositive. In several experiments, sorting was restricted to alpha-beta TCR T cells by an anti-gamma-delta TCR antibody. NKG2C+ dominant clonotype frequencies in more than 5 donors were roughly 1.0-7.5% of CD8+ T cells.

The receptor was isolated from a woman in her late teens or twenties in good health. The rearrangement links TRBV12-3 or TRBV12-4 to TRBJ2-5; the match to TRBD2 covers 14 bases. The sample comprised PBMCs. The CDR3 region has the DNA TGTGCCAGCAGGTCGACTAGCGGGAGGGCCCTTCCGGGGACCCAGTACTTC. Encoded protein: CASRSTSGRALPGTQYF.